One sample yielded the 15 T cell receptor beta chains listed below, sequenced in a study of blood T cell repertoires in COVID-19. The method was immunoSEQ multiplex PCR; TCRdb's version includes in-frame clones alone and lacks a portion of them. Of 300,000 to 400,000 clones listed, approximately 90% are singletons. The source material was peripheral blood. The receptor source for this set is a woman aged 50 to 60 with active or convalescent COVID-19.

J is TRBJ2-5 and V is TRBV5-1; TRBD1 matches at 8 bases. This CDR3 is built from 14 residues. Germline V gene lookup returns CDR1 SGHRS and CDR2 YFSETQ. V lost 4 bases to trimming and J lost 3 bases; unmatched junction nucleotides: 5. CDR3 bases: TGCGCCAGCAGCCCAGGGGGCTTGGAAGAGACCCAGTACTTC. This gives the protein CASSPGGLEETQYF.

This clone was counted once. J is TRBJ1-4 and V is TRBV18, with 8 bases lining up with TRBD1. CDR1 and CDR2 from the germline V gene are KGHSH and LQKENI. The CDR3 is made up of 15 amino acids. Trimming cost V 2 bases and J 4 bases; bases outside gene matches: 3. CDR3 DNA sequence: TGTGCCAGCTCACCAGGGACAGGCGGTAATGAAAAACTGTTTTTT. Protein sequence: CASSPGTGGNEKLFF.

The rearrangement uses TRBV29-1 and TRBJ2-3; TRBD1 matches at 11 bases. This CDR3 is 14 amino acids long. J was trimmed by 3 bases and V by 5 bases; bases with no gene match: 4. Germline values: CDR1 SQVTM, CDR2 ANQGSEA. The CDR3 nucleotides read TGCAGCGTTTGGGGGGACAGGGGGACAGATACGCAGTATTTT. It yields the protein CSVWGDRGTDTQYF.

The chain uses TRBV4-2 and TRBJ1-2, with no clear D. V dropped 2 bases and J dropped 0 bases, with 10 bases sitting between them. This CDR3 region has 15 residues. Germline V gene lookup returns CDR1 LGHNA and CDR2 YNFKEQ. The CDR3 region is CASSQTTGANYGYTF. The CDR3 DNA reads TGTGCCAGCAGCCAAACGACGGGAGCTAACTATGGCTACACCTTC.

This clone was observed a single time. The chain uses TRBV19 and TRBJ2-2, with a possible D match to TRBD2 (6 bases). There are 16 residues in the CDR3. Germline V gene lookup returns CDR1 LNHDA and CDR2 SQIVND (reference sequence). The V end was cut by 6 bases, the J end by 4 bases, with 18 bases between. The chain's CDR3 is CASRRSGEGLTGELFF. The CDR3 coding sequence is TGTGCCAGTAGGCGATCGGGAGAGGGGCTCACCGGGGAGCTGTTTTTT.

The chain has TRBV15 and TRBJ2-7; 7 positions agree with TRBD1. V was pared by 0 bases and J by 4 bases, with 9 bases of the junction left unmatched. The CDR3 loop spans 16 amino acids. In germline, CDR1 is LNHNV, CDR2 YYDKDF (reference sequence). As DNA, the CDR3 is TGTGCCACCAGCAGAGACCCCCGGGCAGGGGGATACGAGCAGTACTTC. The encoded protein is CATSRDPRAGGYEQYF.

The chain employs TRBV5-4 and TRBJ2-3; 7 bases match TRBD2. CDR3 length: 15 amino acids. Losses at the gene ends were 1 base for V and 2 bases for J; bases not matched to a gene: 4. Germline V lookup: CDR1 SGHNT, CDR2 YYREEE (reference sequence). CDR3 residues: CASSLLADPTDTQYF. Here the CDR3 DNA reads TGTGCCAGCAGCTTGCTAGCGGACCCCACAGATACGCAGTATTTT.

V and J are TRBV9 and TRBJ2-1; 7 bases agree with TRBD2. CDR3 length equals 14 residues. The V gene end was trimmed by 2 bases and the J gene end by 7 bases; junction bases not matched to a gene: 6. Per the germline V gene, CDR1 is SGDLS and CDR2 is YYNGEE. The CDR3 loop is CASSVASGINEQFF. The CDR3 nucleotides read TGTGCCAGCAGCGTTGCAAGCGGGATTAATGAGCAGTTCTTC.

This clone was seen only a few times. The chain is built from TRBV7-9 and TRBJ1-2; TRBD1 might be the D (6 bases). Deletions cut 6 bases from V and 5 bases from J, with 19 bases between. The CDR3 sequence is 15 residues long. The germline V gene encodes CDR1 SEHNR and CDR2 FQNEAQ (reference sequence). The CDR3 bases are TGTGCCAGCAGTCCCCGGGCGGGGGGCCCATATGGCTACACCTTC. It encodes CASSPRAGGPYGYTF.

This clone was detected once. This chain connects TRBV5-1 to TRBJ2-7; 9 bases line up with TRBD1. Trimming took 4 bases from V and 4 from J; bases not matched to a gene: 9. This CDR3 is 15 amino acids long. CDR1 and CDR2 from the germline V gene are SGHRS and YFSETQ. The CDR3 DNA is TGCGCCAGCAGCACACGACAGGGGGGACTGTACGAGCAGTACTTC. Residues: CASSTRQGGLYEQYF.

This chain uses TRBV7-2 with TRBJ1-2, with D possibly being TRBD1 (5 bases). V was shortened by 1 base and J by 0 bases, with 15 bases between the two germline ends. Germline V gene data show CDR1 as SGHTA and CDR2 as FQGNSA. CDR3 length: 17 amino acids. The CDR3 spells CASSLVVGAVSNYGYTF. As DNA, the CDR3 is TGTGCCAGCAGCTTAGTGGTAGGGGCGGTTTCTAACTATGGCTACACCTTC.

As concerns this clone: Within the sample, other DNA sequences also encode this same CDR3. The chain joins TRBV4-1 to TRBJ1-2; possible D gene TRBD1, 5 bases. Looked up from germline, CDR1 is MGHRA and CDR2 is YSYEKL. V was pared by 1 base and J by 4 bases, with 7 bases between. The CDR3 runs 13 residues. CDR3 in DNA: TGCGCCAGCAGCCAAGGGGGCGGCTATGGCTACACCTTC. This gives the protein CASSQGGGYGYTF.

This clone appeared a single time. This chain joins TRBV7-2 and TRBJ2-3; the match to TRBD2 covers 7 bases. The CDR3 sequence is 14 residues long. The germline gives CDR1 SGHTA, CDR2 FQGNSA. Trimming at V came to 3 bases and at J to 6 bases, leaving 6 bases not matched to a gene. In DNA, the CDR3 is TGTGCCAGCAGCTTTAATGGGGGGGAGGATACGCAGTATTTT. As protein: CASSFNGGEDTQYF.

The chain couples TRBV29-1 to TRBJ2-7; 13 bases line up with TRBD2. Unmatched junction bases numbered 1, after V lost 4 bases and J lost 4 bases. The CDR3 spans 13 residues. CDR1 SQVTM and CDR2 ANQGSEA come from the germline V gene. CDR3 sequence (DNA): TGCAGCGTTGGGACTAGCGGGAGTTACGAGCAGTACTTC. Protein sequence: CSVGTSGSYEQYF.

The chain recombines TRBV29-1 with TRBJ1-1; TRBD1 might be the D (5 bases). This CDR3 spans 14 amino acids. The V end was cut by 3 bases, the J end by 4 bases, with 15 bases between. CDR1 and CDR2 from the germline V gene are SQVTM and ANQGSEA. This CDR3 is CSVEVAGRSTEAFF. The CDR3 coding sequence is TGCAGCGTTGAGGTTGCAGGGAGGTCCACTGAAGCTTTCTTT. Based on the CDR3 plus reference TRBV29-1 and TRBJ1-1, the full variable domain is SAVISQKPSRDICQRGTSLTIQCQVDSQVTMMFWYRQQPGQSLTLIATANQGSEATYESGFVIDKFPISRPNLTFSTLTVSNMSPEDSSIYLCSVEVAGRSTEAFFGQGTRLTVV.